This TCR beta chain was identified in a study of OX40 agonist ivuxolimab in advanced cancers. Study background: A male proportion of over 70% was recorded, with mean age about 60 years and range about 20 to 85. The study's findings and limits: CD4+ and CD8+ blood T cells expanded clonally by week 6 at 0.1 to 3.0 mg/kg.

Concerning this clone: Antigen: not known.

TCRdb keeps only in-frame clones here, not all; method: immunoSEQ multiplex PCR. This table holds 100,000 or so clones, around 86% found once. Collection of blood occurred at baseline, at cycle 4 day 1, and at cycle 7 day 1. Trimming left V 0 bases short and J 4 bases short, with 2 bases between. The CDR3 loop spans 12 amino acids. CDR1 and CDR2 from the germline V gene are MNHEY and SMNVEV (reference sequence). The chain joins TRBV27 to TRBJ2-3; no firm D call. The sequences come from CD4+ or CD8+ T cells sorted from blood, collected in a trial of the OX40 agonist ivuxolimab. The sequence was obtained from an adult with an advanced solid tumor such as melanoma, head and neck, liver or kidney cancer. The CDR3 DNA follows: TGTGCCAGCAGTTTATCAGCAGATACGCAGTATTTT. Translation: CASSLSADTQYF.